The text below deals with one T cell receptor beta chain. The record originates from a study of T cells in Graves' hyperthyroidism and ophthalmopathy. RNA transcripts served as the template for amplifying TCR beta CDR3 regions. With the HTBI primer set, the TCR CDR3 went through a first round of RT-PCR. TCRdb processed the multiplex PCR reads anew with MiXCR; each CDR3 protein has one entry. The sample shows about 300,000 distinct CDR3 sequences, about an eighth of them seen only once. Trimming removed 6 bases from V and 1 base from J; junction bases left unmatched: 7. Germline-derived CDR1 and CDR2 are MNHNS and SASEGT. CDR3 length equals 15 residues.

The chain joins TRBV6-1 to TRBJ2-5; 8 bases align to TRBD1. Sequencing was performed on blood. The sequence was obtained from a woman younger than 45 with Graves' hyperthyroidism that later progressed to Graves' ophthalmopathy. The CDR3 sequence is CASSGTGTGQETQYF. The CDR3 DNA reads as TGTGCCAGCAGCGGCACCGGGACAGGCCAAGAGACCCAGTACTTC.